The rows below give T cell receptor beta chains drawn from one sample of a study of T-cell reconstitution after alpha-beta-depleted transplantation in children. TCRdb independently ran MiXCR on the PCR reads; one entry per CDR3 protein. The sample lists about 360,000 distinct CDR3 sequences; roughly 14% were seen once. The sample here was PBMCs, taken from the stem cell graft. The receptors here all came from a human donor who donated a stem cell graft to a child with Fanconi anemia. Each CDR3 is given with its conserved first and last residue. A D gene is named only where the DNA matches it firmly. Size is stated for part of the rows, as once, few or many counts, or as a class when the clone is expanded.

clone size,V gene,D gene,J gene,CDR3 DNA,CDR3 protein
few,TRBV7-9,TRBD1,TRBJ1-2,TGTGCCAGCAGCAACCACAGGGGCGGCTACACCTTC,CASSNHRGGYTF
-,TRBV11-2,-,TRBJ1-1,TGTGCCAGCAGCTTAAGAGGGTCAGGGCACACTGAAGCTTTCTTT,CASSLRGSGHTEAFF
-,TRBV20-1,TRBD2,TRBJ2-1,TGCAGTGCCACGGGGGGGGCCTTCGCCTACAATGAGCAGTTCTTC,CSATGGAFAYNEQFF
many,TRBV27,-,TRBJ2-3,TGTGCCAGCAGTCCCTACATGACAGGAGGCACGCAGTATTTT,CASSPYMTGGTQYF
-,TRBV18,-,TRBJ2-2,TGTGCCAGCTCACTTGACAGCCAAAGGAACACCGGGGAGCTGTTTTTT,CASSLDSQRNTGELFF
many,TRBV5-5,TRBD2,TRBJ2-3,TGTGCCAGCAGCTTGGAAGATAGCGGGGTCGCAGATACGCAGTATTTT,CASSLEDSGVADTQYF
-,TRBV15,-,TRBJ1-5,TGTGCCACCAGCAGAGCCCACCCCAGGGGTGACCAGCCCCAGCATTTT,CATSRAHPRGDQPQHF
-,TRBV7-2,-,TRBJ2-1,TGTGCCAGCACCCTAGGCTCATCCTACAATGAGCAGTTCTTC,CASTLGSSYNEQFF
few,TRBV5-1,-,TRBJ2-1,TGCGCCAGCAGCTTGGCCCTCGGCCCCGGAGAGTTCTTC,CASSLALGPGEFF
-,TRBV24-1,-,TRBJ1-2,TGTGCCACCAGTGATTTGGGACTGCTATATGGCTACACCTTC,CATSDLGLLYGYTF
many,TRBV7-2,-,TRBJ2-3,TGTGCCAGCAGCTATGTCCGCACAGATACGCAGTATTTT,CASSYVRTDTQYF
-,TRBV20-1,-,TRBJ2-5,TGCAGTGCTAGAGATACGAAAAGTCAAGAGACCCAGTACTTC,CSARDTKSQETQYF
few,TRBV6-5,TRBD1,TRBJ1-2,TGTGCCAGCAGTTCGACAGGGAATGGGCACTATGGCTACACCTTC,CASSSTGNGHYGYTF
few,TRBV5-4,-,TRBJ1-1,TGTGCCAGCAGCTCCCGTCGTCTCGCTCTCACTGAAGCTTTCTTT,CASSSRRLALTEAFF
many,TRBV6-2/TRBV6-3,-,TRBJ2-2,TGTGCCAGCAGTTACTCCACCGGACAGAAGATTACCGGGGAGCTGTTTTTT,CASSYSTGQKITGELFF
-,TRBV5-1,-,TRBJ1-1,TGCGCCAGCAGCGGGGGAACGTCGAACACTGAAGCTTTCTTT,CASSGGTSNTEAFF
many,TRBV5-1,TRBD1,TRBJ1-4,TGCGCCAGCAGCTGGGGACAGGGAAGAGGACCTAATGAAAAACTGTTTTTT,CASSWGQGRGPNEKLFF
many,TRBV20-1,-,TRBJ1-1,TGCAGTGCTAGTCCTCTAATCGGGAACACTGAAGCTTTCTTT,CSASPLIGNTEAFF
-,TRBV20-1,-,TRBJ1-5,TGCAGTGCATCAACTGGGCAGAAGAATCAGCCCCAGCATTTT,CSASTGQKNQPQHF
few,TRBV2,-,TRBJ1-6,TGTGCCAGCAGGAGCAGGACAAACCTTAATTCACCCCTCCACTTT,CASRSRTNLNSPLHF
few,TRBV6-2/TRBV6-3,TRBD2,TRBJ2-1,TGTGCCAGCAGTTACTCCTCCCGGACTAGCGGGTTTAACAATGAGCAGTTCTTC,CASSYSSRTSGFNNEQFF
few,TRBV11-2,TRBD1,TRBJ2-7,TGTGCCAGCAGCTTCGGACAGGCCTACGAGCAGTACTTC,CASSFGQAYEQYF
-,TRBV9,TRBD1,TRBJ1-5,TGTGCCAGCAGCAGAGCCGGGACAGAAAATCAGCCCCAGCATTTT,CASSRAGTENQPQHF
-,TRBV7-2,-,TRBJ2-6,TGTGCCAGCAGCCCCAGGGTTGGGGCCAACGTCCTGACTTTC,CASSPRVGANVLTF
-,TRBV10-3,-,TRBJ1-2,TGTGCCATCAGTGAGTCGGGGGAGAACTATGGCTACACCTTC,CAISESGENYGYTF
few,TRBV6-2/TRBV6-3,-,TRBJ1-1,TGTGCCAGCAGTTCCCCGGATGATGGGGGGCGGACTGAAGCTTTCTTT,CASSSPDDGGRTEAFF
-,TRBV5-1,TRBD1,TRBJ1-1,TGCGCCAGCAGGAATCGACAGGGGGTGAACACTGAAGCTTTCTTT,CASRNRQGVNTEAFF
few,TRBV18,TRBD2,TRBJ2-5,TGTGCCAGCTCACCCGAGGGACTAGCGTCGGTACCGACCCAGTACTTC,CASSPEGLASVPTQYF
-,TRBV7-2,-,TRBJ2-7,TGTGCCAGCAGCTCACAGGGTTTCCGGGGCGAGCAGTACTTC,CASSSQGFRGEQYF
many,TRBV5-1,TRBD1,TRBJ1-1,TGCGCCAGCAGCTCACAGGGGGGGAACACTGAAGCTTTCTTT,CASSSQGGNTEAFF
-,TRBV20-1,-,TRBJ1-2,TGCAGTGCTAGCGTTGTGGCGGCAAATGGCTACACCTTC,CSASVVAANGYTF
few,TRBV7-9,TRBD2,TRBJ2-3,TGTGCCAGCAGCTTCAGGGCGGGGGGAATCGGGACAGATACGCAGTATTTT,CASSFRAGGIGTDTQYF
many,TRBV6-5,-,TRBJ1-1,TGTGCCAGCAGTTACTCAGGAGGGGGGCCTGAAGCTTTCTTT,CASSYSGGGPEAFF
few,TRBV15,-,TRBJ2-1,TGTGCCACCAGCAGAGAGGGAGACTACAACAATGAGCAGTTCTTC,CATSREGDYNNEQFF
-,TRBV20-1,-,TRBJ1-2,TGCAGTGCTCGGACAGAAAACTATGGCTACACCTTC,CSARTENYGYTF
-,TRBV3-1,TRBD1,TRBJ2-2,TGTGCCTTCTGTTTGGGGACAGGGGGAATCGGGTGGACCGGGGAGCTGTTTTTT,CAFCLGTGGIGWTGELFF
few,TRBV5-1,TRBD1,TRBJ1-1,TGCGCCAGCAGCTTGGCAAAATTGGGACAGCTGAACACTGAAGCTTTCTTT,CASSLAKLGQLNTEAFF
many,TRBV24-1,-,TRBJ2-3,TGTGCCACCAGTGATCCACGGACTACTCGGAGCACAGATACGCAGTATTTT,CATSDPRTTRSTDTQYF
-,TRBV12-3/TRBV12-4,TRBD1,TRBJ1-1,TGTGCCAGCAGCCCGTCTGACAGGGGGCTACCTTTTGAAGCTTTCTTT,CASSPSDRGLPFEAFF
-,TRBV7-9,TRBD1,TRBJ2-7,TGTGCCAGCAGCTTAGGCGGGACAGGGGGCCTCAGGTGGTACTTC,CASSLGGTGGLRWYF
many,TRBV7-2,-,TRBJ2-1,TGTGCCAGCAGCTTAGGGGCGGGTAATGAGCAGTTCTTC,CASSLGAGNEQFF
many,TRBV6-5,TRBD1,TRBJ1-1,TGTGCCAGCAGACCTCAAAGACAGGGAACCACTGAAGCTTTCTTT,CASRPQRQGTTEAFF
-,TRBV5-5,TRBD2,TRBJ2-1,TGTGCCAGCAGCTTGGATTGGGGGACTAGCGACAATGAGCAGTTCTTC,CASSLDWGTSDNEQFF
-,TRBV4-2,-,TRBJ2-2,TGTGCCAGCAGCCAAGATTTTGGCTTATCCGGGGAGCTGTTTTTT,CASSQDFGLSGELFF
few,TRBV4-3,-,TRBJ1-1,TGCGCCAGCAGCCAAGATTTCGGGACCGCGATTGAAGCTTTCTTT,CASSQDFGTAIEAFF
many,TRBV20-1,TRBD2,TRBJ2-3,TGCAGTGCACCCGAGGGCGGCGGGGGGGCCTCAGATACGCAGTATTTT,CSAPEGGGGASDTQYF
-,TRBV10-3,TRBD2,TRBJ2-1,TGTGCCATCAGTGAGTTCGTGGGGGGGAACAATGAGCAGTTCTTC,CAISEFVGGNNEQFF